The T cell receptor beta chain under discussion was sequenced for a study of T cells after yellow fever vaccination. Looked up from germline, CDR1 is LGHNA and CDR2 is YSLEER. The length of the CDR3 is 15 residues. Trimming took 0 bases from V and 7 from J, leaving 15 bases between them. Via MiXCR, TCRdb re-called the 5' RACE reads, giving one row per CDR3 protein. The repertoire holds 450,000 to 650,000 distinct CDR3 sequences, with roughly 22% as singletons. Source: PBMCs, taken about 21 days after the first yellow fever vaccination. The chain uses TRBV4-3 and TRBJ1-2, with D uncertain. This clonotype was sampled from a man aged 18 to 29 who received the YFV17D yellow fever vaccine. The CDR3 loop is CASSQDTRKTRGYTF. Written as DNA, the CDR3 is TGCGCCAGCAGCCAAGATACCAGAAAAACGCGTGGCTACACCTTC.